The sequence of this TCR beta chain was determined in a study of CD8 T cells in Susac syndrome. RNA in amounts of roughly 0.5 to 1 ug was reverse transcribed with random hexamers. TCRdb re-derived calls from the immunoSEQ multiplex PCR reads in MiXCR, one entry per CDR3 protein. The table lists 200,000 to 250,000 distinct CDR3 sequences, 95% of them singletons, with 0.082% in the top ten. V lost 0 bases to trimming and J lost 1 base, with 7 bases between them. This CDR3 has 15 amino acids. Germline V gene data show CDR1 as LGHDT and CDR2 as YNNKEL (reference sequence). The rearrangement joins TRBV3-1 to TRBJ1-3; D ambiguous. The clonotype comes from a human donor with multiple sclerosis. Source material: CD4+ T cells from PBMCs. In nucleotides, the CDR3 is TGTGCCAGCAGCCAAGAAGGTGCATCTGGAAACACCATATATTTT. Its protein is CASSQEGASGNTIYF. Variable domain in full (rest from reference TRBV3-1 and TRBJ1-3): DTAVSQTPKYLVTQMGNDKSIKCEQNLGHDTMYWYKQDSKKFLKIMFSYNNKELIINETVPNRFSPKSPDKAHLNLHINSLELGDSAVYFCASSQEGASGNTIYFGEGSWLTVV.